The 10 T cell receptor beta chains below were found in one sample sequenced in a study of T-cell reconstitution after alpha-beta-depleted transplantation in children. During its preparation, the TCRbeta library received unique molecular identifiers. Each CDR3 protein gets one entry after TCRdb re-called the PCR reads with MiXCR. This sample has 600,000 to 800,000 distinct CDR3 sequences, with 13% found just once. The sequences come from PBMCs, collected before TCRalphabeta/CD19-depleted stem cell transplant. The receptors here all came from a girl aged 2 to 9 with congenital amegakaryocytic thrombocytopenia, due to receive a stem cell transplant.

This clonotype was observed at least ten times. The chain has TRBV20-1 and TRBJ2-6; D is undetermined. V lost 3 bases, J lost 4 bases, and 7 bases lay in between. CDR1 is DFQATT and CDR2 is SNEGSKA in the germline V gene (reference sequence). This CDR3 comprises 13 residues. CDR3 nucleotide sequence: TGCAGTGCTAGTTTCCCCGGGGCCAACGTCCTGACTTTC. This gives the protein CSASFPGANVLTF.

The chain carries TRBV6-1 and TRBJ2-1; tentatively, D is TRBD1 (5 bases). V lost 1 base to trimming and J lost 6 bases, with 16 bases between them. The CDR3 runs 16 residues. Looked up from germline, CDR1 is MNHNS and CDR2 is SASEGT. CDR3 loop: CASSEVLVRGGNEQFF. As DNA, the CDR3 is TGTGCCAGCAGTGAAGTGTTGGTTAGGGGTGGCAATGAGCAGTTCTTC.

This clonotype showed up many times. The chain is built from TRBV10-3 and TRBJ1-1, with TRBD1 as a possible D gene (5 bases). Trimming took 8 bases from V and 0 from J, leaving 10 bases between them. Germline loops: CDR1 ENHRY, CDR2 SYGVKD. The CDR3 consists of 13 residues. CDR3 DNA sequence: TGTGCCATCGATACAGGTCTGAACACTGAAGCTTTCTTT. Encoded protein: CAIDTGLNTEAFF.

The chain recombines TRBV12-3 or TRBV12-4 with TRBJ2-5; the D is unclear. Trimming stripped 5 bases from V and 3 bases from J, with 7 bases between. The CDR3 is 12 amino acids. The CDR3 coding sequence is TGTGCCAGCAGTCCTAACGAAGAGACCCAGTACTTC. Encoded protein: CASSPNEETQYF.

This clonotype turned up a few times. The rearrangement uses TRBV25-1 and TRBJ2-6; TRBD2 matches 9 bases. The CDR3 covers 21 residues. From germline, CDR1 is MGHDK and CDR2 SYGVNS. With 1 base clipped from V and 2 bases from J, the junction kept 15 bases outside the gene matches. CDR3 in amino acids: CASSESFGAGGTSPGANVLTF. For the CDR3, the DNA is TGTGCCAGCAGTGAATCCTTCGGAGCGGGAGGAACTTCTCCTGGGGCCAACGTCCTGACTTTC.

This clonotype has more than one count but fewer than ten. The chain employs TRBV11-2 and TRBJ2-7; D remains unclear. V was trimmed by 2 bases and J by 6 bases, leaving 14 bases between them. The CDR3 loop spans 14 amino acids. From germline, CDR1 is SGHAT and CDR2 FQNNGV. This CDR3 is CASSLLVSRPEQYF. Written as DNA, the CDR3 is TGTGCCAGCAGCTTATTAGTCAGCCGCCCCGAGCAGTACTTC. The entire variable domain, with the rest obtained from reference TRBV11-2 and TRBJ2-7, is as follows: EAGVAQSPRYKIIEKRQSVAFWCNPISGHATLYWYQQILGQGPKLLIQFQNNGVVDDSQLPKDRFSAERLKGVDSTLKIQPAKLEDSAVYLCASSLLVSRPEQYFGPGTRLTVT.

This clonotype was detected only a few times. The chain carries TRBV4-1 and TRBJ2-1, with 9 positions matching TRBD2. CDR3 length: 14 amino acids. Germline trimming cut 4 bases from V and 7 bases from J; bases unmatched to any gene: 5. Germline V gene lookup returns CDR1 MGHRA and CDR2 YSYEKL. CDR3 sequence: CASSLLAGINEQFF. Written as DNA, the CDR3 is TGCGCCAGCAGCCTGCTAGCGGGAATAAATGAGCAGTTCTTC.

This clonotype was detected ten times or more. The chain joins TRBV20-1 to TRBJ2-2, with 10 bases lining up with TRBD2. J gave up 1 base and V 6 bases, and 8 bases lay outside the gene matches. This CDR3 region has 16 residues. Germline lookup yields CDR1 DFQATT and CDR2 SNEGSKA (reference sequence). The CDR3 here is CSASPSGSRNTGELFF. DNA for the CDR3: TGCAGTGCCAGTCCTAGCGGGAGTCGGAACACCGGGGAGCTGTTTTTT.

The V and J genes are TRBV5-1 and TRBJ2-1, with 7 bases that match TRBD2. CDR3 length: 13 residues. CDR1 is SGHRS, CDR2 YFSETQ, per germline. Trimming at V came to 4 bases and at J to 9 bases, leaving 7 bases not matched to a gene. CDR3 residues: CASSVSGEGEQFF. CDR3 bases: TGCGCCAGCAGCGTGTCCGGGGAGGGTGAGCAGTTCTTC. Using reference TRBV5-1 and TRBJ2-1 for the parts outside the CDR3, the full variable domain is KAGVTQTPRYLIKTRGQQVTLSCSPISGHRSVSWYQQTPGQGLQFLFEYFSETQRNKGNFPGRFSGRQFSNSRSEMNVSTLELGDSALYLCASSVSGEGEQFFGPGTRLTVL.

The chain is built from TRBV5-1 and TRBJ2-1; 13 bases match TRBD2. The junction had 13 bases not matched to a gene; V was cut back by 5 bases and J by 8 bases. This CDR3 region has 17 residues. Germline loops: CDR1 SGHRS, CDR2 YFSETQ. The CDR3 DNA sequence: TGCGCCAGCAGGCCGGGACTAGCGGGACGGGCCCCCGATGAGCAGTTCTTC. Residues: CASRPGLAGRAPDEQFF.